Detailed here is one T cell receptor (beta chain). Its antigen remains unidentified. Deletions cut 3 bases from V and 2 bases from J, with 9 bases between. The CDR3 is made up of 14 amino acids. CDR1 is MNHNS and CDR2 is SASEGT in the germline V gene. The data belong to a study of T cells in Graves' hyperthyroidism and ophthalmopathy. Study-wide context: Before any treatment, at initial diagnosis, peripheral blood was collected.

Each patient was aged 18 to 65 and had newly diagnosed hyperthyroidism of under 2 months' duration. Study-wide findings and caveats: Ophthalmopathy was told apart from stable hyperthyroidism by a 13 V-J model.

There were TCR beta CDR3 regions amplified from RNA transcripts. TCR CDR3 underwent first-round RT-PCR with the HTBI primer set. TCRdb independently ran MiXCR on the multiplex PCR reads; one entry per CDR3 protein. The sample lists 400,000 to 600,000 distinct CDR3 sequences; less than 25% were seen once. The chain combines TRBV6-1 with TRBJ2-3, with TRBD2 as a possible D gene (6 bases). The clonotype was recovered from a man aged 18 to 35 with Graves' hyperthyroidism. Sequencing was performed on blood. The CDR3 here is CASSERLDTDTQYF. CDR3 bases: TGTGCCAGCAGTGAGAGACTAGACACAGATACGCAGTATTTT.